What follows describes a single TCR beta chain. The entry originates in a study of PD-1 blockade in classical Hodgkin lymphoma. TCRdb's copy holds only in-frame clones and misses some; the assay was immunoSEQ multiplex PCR. Here the sample spans roughly 29,000 clones, roughly nine tenths being singletons. Specified time point: newly diagnosed, previously untreated cHL patient sample. Sequencing was done on a sample of peripheral blood mononuclear cells (PBMCs). This clonotype was sampled from a human donor with classical Hodgkin lymphoma.

The CDR3 DNA reads TGCGCCAGCAGCTTGGATGGTACCAACTATGGCTACACCTTC. It encodes CASSLDGTNYGYTF. This chain connects TRBV5-1 to TRBJ1-2; D remains unclear. Germline assignment: CDR1 SGHRS and CDR2 YFSETQ. The CDR3 is 14 residues long. Trimming removed 0 bases from V and 2 bases from J, with 8 bases in between. Full variable domain (outside the CDR3, taken from reference TRBV5-1 and TRBJ1-2): KAGVTQTPRYLIKTRGQQVTLSCSPISGHRSVSWYQQTPGQGLQFLFEYFSETQRNKGNFPGRFSGRQFSNSRSEMNVSTLELGDSALYLCASSLDGTNYGYTFGSGTRLTVV.